The 19 T cell receptor beta chains given below trace back to one sample, sequenced in a study of shared clonotypes between healthy human individuals. TCRdb's copy holds only in-frame clones and misses some; the assay was immunoSEQ multiplex PCR. The repertoire holds about 820,000 clones, with 85% to 95% as singletons. CD45RO negativity and positive selection for CCR7 defined naive CD8 cells, a population that excluded terminally differentiated effector memory CD45RA+ cells. Sequencing was performed on naive CD8+ T cells sorted from blood. The source of these receptors is a man under 40 in good health.

The J gene is TRBJ1-4, the V gene TRBV7-2; D possibly corresponds to TRBD1 (6 bases). This CDR3 is 16 amino acids long. V lost 6 bases, J lost 4 bases, and 18 bases lay in between. Germline V gives CDR1 SGHTA, CDR2 FQGNSA. This CDR3 reads CASSTGTPVGNEKLFF. The CDR3 nucleotides are TGTGCCAGCAGTACCGGGACACCGGTCGGTAATGAAAAACTGTTTTTT.

This clone was seen only once. The chain has TRBV13 and TRBJ2-2; 7 positions agree with TRBD1. The ends lost 0 bases at V and 2 bases at J; junction bases unmatched: 6. The CDR3 runs to 17 residues. The V gene's germline CDR1 is PRHDT and CDR2 FYEKMQ (reference sequence). This CDR3 is CASSLGIQGLNTGELFF. As DNA, the CDR3 is TGTGCCAGCAGCTTAGGGATACAGGGGCTTAACACCGGGGAGCTGTTTTTT.

This clone has just a few counts. This chain uses TRBV6-1 with TRBJ1-4; D may be TRBD1 (5 bases). V lost 3 bases and J lost 5, with 16 bases in between. Germline CDR1 MNHNS, CDR2 SASEGT. The CDR3 loop spans 16 amino acids. The CDR3 is CASSDWQGLLNEKLFF. The CDR3 nucleotides read TGTGCCAGCAGTGATTGGCAGGGCCTCTTAAATGAAAAACTGTTTTTT.

This clone was observed once. The chain carries TRBV5-4 and TRBJ2-7, with 12 bases matching TRBD2. The germline V gene has CDR1 SGHNT and CDR2 YYREEE (reference sequence). The CDR3 extends over 16 amino acids. J lost 4 bases, V lost 4 bases, and 9 bases had no gene match. CDR3 in DNA: TGTGCCAGCAGCCCAGCCCCCGGGACTAGCGGGTACGAGCAGTACTTC. Translating gives CASSPAPGTSGYEQYF. Full variable domain (rest looked up from reference TRBV5-4 and TRBJ2-7): ETGVTQSPTHLIKTRGQQVTLRCSSQSGHNTVSWYQQALGQGPQFIFQYYREEENGRGNFPPRFSGLQFPNYSSELNVNALELDDSALYLCASSPAPGTSGYEQYFGPGTRLTVT.

The gene calls are TRBV4-1 and TRBJ2-1; D is possibly TRBD2 (6 bases). CDR1 is MGHRA and CDR2 is YSYEKL in the germline V gene. Trimming shortened V by 2 bases and J by 9 bases, and 20 bases separated the two germline ends. CDR3 length: 16 residues. The CDR3 reads CASSQTASETWGEQFF. The CDR3 bases are TGCGCCAGCAGCCAAACGGCTAGCGAGACATGGGGTGAGCAGTTCTTC.

The V and J genes are TRBV11-2 and TRBJ2-1; possible D gene TRBD2, 7 bases. Looked up from germline, CDR1 is SGHAT and CDR2 is FQNNGV. V was shortened by 5 bases and J by 3 bases, with 17 bases between the two germline ends. CDR3 length: 16 amino acids. The CDR3 protein is CASSPIGGADYNEQFF. The CDR3, as DNA: TGTGCCAGCAGCCCTATAGGGGGGGCCGACTACAATGAGCAGTTCTTC.

The rearrangement joins TRBV5-1 to TRBJ2-7; 11 bases map to TRBD2. Germline lookup yields CDR1 SGHRS and CDR2 YFSETQ. V shed 4 bases, J shed 5 bases, and the junction held 8 bases outside the gene matches. CDR3 length equals 15 residues. The CDR3 loop reads CASSSSGRAFHEQYF. The DNA of the CDR3 is TGCGCCAGCAGCAGTAGCGGGAGGGCTTTCCACGAGCAGTACTTC.

V is TRBV28 and J is TRBJ2-7, with D possibly matching TRBD1 (7 bases). CDR3 length equals 14 residues. Germline V gene sequence: CDR1 MDHEN, CDR2 SYDVKM. V lost 6 bases to trimming and J lost 1 base, with 13 bases between them. CDR3 amino acids: CASRRQGLSYEQYF. The CDR3 DNA sequence: TGTGCCAGCAGGCGACAGGGACTGTCCTACGAGCAGTACTTC.

The V call is TRBV28, the J call TRBJ2-1; TRBD2 matches at 12 bases. The CDR3 runs 19 residues. Trimming took 5 bases from V and 3 from J; bases not matched to a gene: 14. Germline V CDR1 and CDR2: MDHEN, SYDVKM. The DNA for the CDR3 is TGTGCCAGCAGTACCCCGCTAGCGGGAGGGCCAGGCCTCTACAATGAGCAGTTCTTC. Translating gives CASSTPLAGGPGLYNEQFF.

This chain connects TRBV13 to TRBJ2-7, with 12 bases matching TRBD1. After removal of 3 bases from V and 7 bases from J, the junction contained 4 bases not matched to a gene. The CDR3 has 14 residues. The germline CDR1 and CDR2 sequences are PRHDT and FYEKMQ (reference sequence). CDR3 nucleotides: TGTGCCAGCAGCTTGGGACAGGGGGCGGGGGAGCAGTACTTC. Amino acid sequence: CASSLGQGAGEQYF.

The chain employs TRBV7-9 and TRBJ2-2; 10 bases are a match to TRBD2. J was trimmed by 3 bases and V by 5 bases; bases with no gene match: 9. The CDR3 contains 17 residues. The germline V gene has CDR1 SEHNR and CDR2 FQNEAQ (reference sequence). CDR3 sequence (DNA): TGTGCCAGCAGCGATCGAGCGGGAGGGCCTTACACCGGGGAGCTGTTTTTT. This codes for CASSDRAGGPYTGELFF.

J is TRBJ2-1 and V is TRBV27; D is perhaps TRBD1 (5 bases). Trimming removed 3 bases at V and 6 bases at J, with 12 bases between. Per the germline V gene, CDR1 is MNHEY and CDR2 is SMNVEV (reference sequence). This CDR3 has 14 residues. DNA for the CDR3: TGTGCCAGCAGTTTCGGTGTTAGGGGCAATGAGCAGTTCTTC. It codes for CASSFGVRGNEQFF.

The chain recombines TRBV5-5 with TRBJ2-1; tentative D call: TRBD1 (6 bases). The CDR3 has 16 amino acids. In germline, CDR1 is SGHKS, CDR2 YYEKEE (reference sequence). V was cut by 3 bases and J by 1 base, with 14 bases left in between. Here the CDR3 DNA reads TGTGCCAGCAGCTACAGGGTTTCGGTTTCCTACAATGAGCAGTTCTTC. This encodes CASSYRVSVSYNEQFF.

This CDR3 is CASSMGLAGTDTQYF. The CDR3 nucleotides are TGTGCCAGCAGCATGGGACTAGCGGGCACAGATACGCAGTATTTT. The chain employs TRBV7-2 and TRBJ2-3; TRBD2 aligns across 11 bases. In germline, CDR1 is SGHTA, CDR2 FQGNSA. CDR3 length: 15 amino acids. Germline trimming cut 5 bases from V and 1 base from J; bases unmatched to any gene: 2. The whole variable domain, filled in from reference TRBV7-2 and TRBJ2-3, reads GAGVSQSPSNKVTEKGKDVELRCDPISGHTALYWYRQSLGQGLEFLIYFQGNSAPDKSGLPSDRFSAERTGGSVSTLTIQRTQQEDSAVYLCASSMGLAGTDTQYFGPGTRLTVL.

This clone was detected only once. The V call is TRBV14, the J call TRBJ2-1, with 9 bases matching TRBD2. Trimming cost V 2 bases and J 2 bases; bases outside gene matches: 7. This CDR3 is 17 amino acids long. The germline V gene has CDR1 SGHDN and CDR2 FVKESK. The CDR3: CASSQNPLAGPYNEQFF. DNA of the CDR3: TGTGCCAGCAGCCAAAACCCACTAGCGGGCCCCTACAATGAGCAGTTCTTC.

V gene TRBV7-9 combines with J gene TRBJ2-7; D unresolved. There are 15 residues in the CDR3. Germline V gives CDR1 SEHNR, CDR2 FQNEAQ (reference sequence). Trimming removed 5 bases from V and 2 bases from J, with 16 bases in between. The DNA of the CDR3 is TGTGCCAGCAGCCCTCTCTCTACGGCCGCCTACGAGCAGTACTTC. Translation gives CASSPLSTAAYEQYF. Full variable domain (outside the CDR3, taken from reference TRBV7-9 and TRBJ2-7): DTGVSQNPRHKITKRGQNVTFRCDPISEHNRLYWYRQTLGQGPEFLTYFQNEAQLEKSRLLSDRFSAERPKGSFSTLEIQRTEQGDSAMYLCASSPLSTAAYEQYFGPGTRLTVT.

The chain recombines TRBV6-1 with TRBJ1-1; D is undetermined. This CDR3 is built from 15 residues. The V and J ends lost 1 base and 5 bases respectively, with 14 bases between them. The germline V gene has CDR1 MNHNS and CDR2 SASEGT. The CDR3 DNA is TGTGCCAGCAGTGAAGACGCAGGTTCCTATACTGAAGCTTTCTTT. Its protein is CASSEDAGSYTEAFF.

The chain recombines TRBV7-8 with TRBJ2-3, with 8 nucleotides matching TRBD1. Trimming removed 5 bases from V and 4 bases from J; junction bases left unmatched: 5. CDR1 is SGHVS and CDR2 is FQNEAQ in the germline V gene. This CDR3 has 14 amino acids. CDR3 nucleotides: TGTGCCAGCAGCATGAGGACAGGGTCAGATACGCAGTATTTT. Protein: CASSMRTGSDTQYF.

The gene calls are TRBV4-3 and TRBJ2-7; 8 positions agree with TRBD1. The CDR3 is made up of 18 amino acids. With 1 base clipped from V and 0 bases from J, the junction kept 11 bases outside the gene matches. Germline CDR1 LGHNA, CDR2 YSLEER. This CDR3 reads CASSQGVGTGILSYEQYF. In DNA form, the CDR3 reads TGCGCCAGCAGCCAAGGGGTCGGGACAGGAATCCTCTCCTACGAGCAGTACTTC.